These 17 T cell receptor beta chains were sequenced from one sample in a study of shared clonotypes between healthy human individuals. Sequencing was performed with immunoSEQ multiplex PCR; in TCRdb, only in-frame clones are kept and a portion is missing. Of around 2.3 million clones in the sample, approximately 94% were seen once. Sequencing was carried out using naive CD4+ T cells sorted from blood. Indicated subset: CD45RA+ positively selected. These receptors were collected from a man aged 18-30 years in good health.

The chain employs TRBV18 and TRBJ2-7; no clear D. Trimming took off 3 bases at V and 5 bases at J, with 14 bases between the two ends. This CDR3 contains 14 residues. Germline CDR1 reads KGHSH; CDR2 reads LQKENI. CDR3 coding DNA: TGTGCCAGCTCACCCGGGCCTAGAGGACACGAGCAGTACTTC. Protein sequence: CASSPGPRGHEQYF. The full variable domain, completed using reference TRBV18 and TRBJ2-7, is NAGVMQNPRHLVRRRGQEARLRCSPMKGHSHVYWYRQLPEEGLKFMVYLQKENIIDESGMPKERFSAEFPKEGPSILRIQQVVRGDSAAYFCASSPGPRGHEQYFGPGTRLTVT.

The J gene is TRBJ2-1, the V gene TRBV7-8; TRBD2 aligns across 13 bases. CDR1 SGHVS and CDR2 FQNEAQ come from the germline V gene. Trimming at V came to 5 bases and at J to 1 base, leaving 2 bases not matched to a gene. The CDR3 length is 16 residues. The CDR3 sequence is CASSAGLAGSYNEQFF. For the CDR3, the DNA is TGTGCCAGCAGCGCGGGACTAGCGGGGTCCTACAATGAGCAGTTCTTC.

This chain joins TRBV11-2 and TRBJ1-6; unclear D gene. The CDR3 is 15 residues long. Trimming left V 1 base short and J 7 bases short, with 11 bases between. The germline V gene encodes CDR1 SGHAT and CDR2 FQNNGV. CDR3 region: CASSLVRQANSPLHF. The DNA of the CDR3 is TGTGCCAGCAGCTTAGTGCGTCAGGCGAATTCACCCCTCCACTTT.

Concerning this clone: The same CDR3 also results from other DNA sequences found in this sample. The chain employs TRBV2 and TRBJ1-5; D gene ambiguous. Germline CDR1 reads SNHLY; CDR2 reads FYNNEI. Deletions cut 4 bases from V and 0 bases from J, with 4 bases between. The CDR3 runs 13 residues. CDR3: CASSGYSNQPQHF. The CDR3 DNA reads TGTGCCAGCAGTGGATATAGCAATCAGCCCCAGCATTTT. Combining the CDR3 with reference TRBV2 and TRBJ1-5 gives the whole variable domain EPEVTQTPSHQVTQMGQEVILRCVPISNHLYFYWYRQILGQKVEFLVSFYNNEISEKSEIFDDQFSVERPDGSNFTLKIRSTKLEDSAMYFCASSGYSNQPQHFGDGTRLSIL.

This chain uses TRBV11-3 with TRBJ2-2, with 8 nucleotides matching TRBD1. Germline-derived CDR1 and CDR2 are SGHNT and YENEEA. V lost 5 bases and J lost 6; bases outside the gene matches: 2. There are 13 residues in the CDR3. CDR3 in DNA: TGTGCCAGCAGCGAACAGGGGGCCGGGGAGCTGTTTTTT. This sequence encodes CASSEQGAGELFF.

To note about this clone: Other DNA sequences in the same sample also yield this CDR3. The chain combines TRBV30 with TRBJ1-4, with D unresolved. The V end lost 0 bases, the J end lost 3 bases, and 2 bases lay between the germline ends. This CDR3 is built from 12 residues. Germline V gene sequence: CDR1 GTSNPN, CDR2 SVGIG (reference sequence). In DNA, the CDR3 is TGTGCCTGGAGTGTACCTAATGAAAAACTGTTTTTT. Its protein is CAWSVPNEKLFF.

This clone was counted once. This chain joins TRBV6-6 and TRBJ1-3; the D gene is possibly TRBD1 (5 bases). With 5 bases removed from V and 0 bases from J, the gap between germline ends came to 14 bases. Germline CDR1 MNHNY, CDR2 SVGAGI (reference sequence). The CDR3 totals 16 residues. DNA of the CDR3: TGTGCCAGCAGTCACACGGGACCGAACTCTGGAAACACCATATATTTT. Residues: CASSHTGPNSGNTIYF.

V and J are TRBV29-1 and TRBJ2-2; D unclear. Germline V gene sequence: CDR1 SQVTM, CDR2 ANQGSEA. The CDR3 runs 14 residues. V was cut by 2 bases and J by 0 bases, with 7 bases left in between. The CDR3 region is CSVERTANTGELFF. In DNA form, the CDR3 reads TGCAGCGTTGAAAGAACAGCGAACACCGGGGAGCTGTTTTTT.

The chain uses TRBV7-9 and TRBJ2-1; the D is unclear. Germline V gene sequence: CDR1 SEHNR, CDR2 FQNEAQ (reference sequence). With 4 bases removed from V and 7 bases from J, the gap between germline ends came to 8 bases. The CDR3 spans 12 residues. The CDR3 protein is CASSSNANEQFF. Here the CDR3 DNA reads TGTGCCAGCAGCTCCAATGCGAATGAGCAGTTCTTC.

CDR3 bases: TGTGCCATCAGTGAGTCGGTCGCGGGGGGGACCAATGAGCAGTTCTTC. It encodes CAISESVAGGTNEQFF. The chain has TRBV10-3 and TRBJ2-1; 9 positions match TRBD2. This CDR3 comprises 16 residues. The J segment lost 6 bases and the V segment lost 0 bases, leaving 6 bases of the junction unmatched. Germline V gene sequence: CDR1 ENHRY, CDR2 SYGVKD.

CDR3 sequence: CASSLGRDTSYNEQFF. In nucleotides, the CDR3 is TGTGCCAGCAGCTTGGGACGGGACACCTCCTACAATGAGCAGTTCTTC. This rearrangement joins TRBV5-6 to TRBJ2-1; possibly TRBD1 for D (6 bases). CDR1 is SGHDT, CDR2 YYEEEE, per germline. The V end was cut by 0 bases, the J end by 0 bases, with 10 bases between. This CDR3 region has 16 residues.

The chain employs TRBV4-1 and TRBJ1-1; TRBD1 might be the D (5 bases). From germline, CDR1 is MGHRA and CDR2 YSYEKL. This CDR3 spans 15 amino acids. V was trimmed by 4 bases and J by 1 base, leaving 13 bases between them. CDR3 sequence reads: CASSPTGQTNTEAFF. CDR3 bases: TGCGCCAGCAGCCCCACAGGTCAGACGAACACTGAAGCTTTCTTT.

The chain combines TRBV19 with TRBJ1-4; D is unclear. This CDR3 comprises 15 residues. From germline, CDR1 is LNHDA and CDR2 SQIVND (reference sequence). Trimming removed 1 base from V and 5 bases from J, with 11 bases in between. The CDR3 DNA reads TGTGCCAGTAGTATAGTCTCTGGGCCGAATGAAAAACTGTTTTTT. Encoded protein: CASSIVSGPNEKLFF.

This chain links TRBV6-6 with TRBJ2-1; D possibly uses TRBD1 or TRBD2 (5 bases each). The length of the CDR3 is 16 residues. Germline V CDR1 and CDR2: MNHNY, SVGAGI (reference sequence). Trimming took 0 bases from V and 4 from J, leaving 13 bases between them. This CDR3 reads CASSYSMGTLYNEQFF. For the CDR3, the DNA is TGTGCCAGCAGTTACTCCATGGGGACCCTATACAATGAGCAGTTCTTC.

The rearrangement links TRBV5-1 to TRBJ2-5; 8 nucleotides align to TRBD1. This CDR3 has 16 amino acids. Germline CDR1 and CDR2: SGHRS and YFSETQ. Unmatched junction bases numbered 9, after V lost 4 bases and J lost 1 base. CDR3 DNA: TGCGCCAGCAGCCCGATGACAGGGGTGGCCCAAGAGACCCAGTACTTC. It yields the protein CASSPMTGVAQETQYF.

With regard to this clone: Other nucleotide sequences in the sample specify the same CDR3. The chain recombines TRBV30 with TRBJ1-2, with D possibly matching TRBD1 (5 bases). CDR1 GTSNPN and CDR2 SVGIG come from the germline V gene (reference sequence). This CDR3 is 14 amino acids long. With 0 bases removed from V and 1 base from J, the gap between germline ends came to 9 bases. As DNA, the CDR3 is TGTGCCTGGAGTGTACGTAGGGGTAACTATGGCTACACCTTC. Translating gives CAWSVRRGNYGYTF.

V and J are TRBV4-1 and TRBJ2-7; TRBD2 aligns across 13 bases. Germline V gene sequence: CDR1 MGHRA, CDR2 YSYEKL. The J segment lost 3 bases and the V segment lost 4 bases, leaving 6 bases of the junction unmatched. The CDR3 loop spans 16 amino acids. The CDR3 reads CASSPGLAGVFYEQYF. CDR3 DNA sequence: TGCGCCAGCAGCCCCGGACTAGCGGGAGTTTTCTACGAGCAGTACTTC.